The 20 T cell receptor beta chains below were found in one sample sequenced in a study of T cell clonality in common variable immunodeficiency. These receptors have no identified antigens. Clones were read by immunoSEQ multiplex PCR, and TCRdb kept only the in-frame ones, dropping some. In all, the sample yields roughly 15,000 clones. Study-wide findings and caveats: Fewer deletions and N-nucleotide insertions were reportedly seen in common variable immunodeficiency TCR beta sequences.

The sequenced sample was peripheral blood mononuclear cells. These receptors all stem from a human donor with common variable immunodeficiency.

With respect to this clone: The read is 3 residues too short to cover the CDR3 end, so that end is filled in from the germline J gene. This chain links TRBV19 with TRBJ1-5; possibly TRBD1 for D (5 bases). V shed 0 bases and J shed 5 bases, with 8 bases lying between them. CDR1 LNHDA and CDR2 SQIVND come from the germline V gene (reference sequence). The CDR3 sequence is 14 residues long. Here the CDR3 reads CASSIDRVDQPQHF. The covered CDR3 bases are TGTGCCAGTAGTATAGACAGGGTGGATCAGCCC. Drawing the rest from reference TRBV19 and TRBJ1-5, the complete variable domain is DGGITQSPKYLFRKEGQNVTLSCEQNLNHDAMYWYRQDPGQGLRLIYYSQIVNDFQKGDIAEGYSVSREKKESFPLTVTSAQKNPTAFYLCASSIDRVDQPQHFGDGTRLSIL.

As to this clone: One junction end does not reproduce the germline sequence, and a read error may be involved. The read falls 3 residues short of the CDR3 end, and the missing part is taken from the germline J gene. This chain uses TRBV7-2 with TRBJ2-2, with D possibly TRBD1 on 7 matching bases. From germline, CDR1 is SGHTA and CDR2 FQGNSA. This CDR3 is 13 amino acids long. CDR3 DNA (partial): TGTGCCAGCAGCTCCCGACAGGGCGGGAAG. It specifies CASSSRQGGK. From start to end, the CDR3 is CASSSRQGGKLFF. The full variable domain, its missing parts supplied by reference TRBV7-2 and TRBJ2-2, is GAGVSQSPSNKVTEKGKDVELRCDPISGHTALYWYRQSLGQGLEFLIYFQGNSAPDKSGLPSDRFSAERTGGSVSTLTIQRTQQEDSAVYLCASSSRQGGKLFFGEGSRLTVL.

On this clone: The sequenced fragment ends 3 residues before the CDR3 boundary, so the rest is inferred from the germline J gene. The chain carries TRBV5-1 and TRBJ1-6, with a weak D call TRBD1 (5 bases). From germline, CDR1 is SGHRS and CDR2 YFSETQ. Trimming left V 0 bases short and J 10 bases short, with 14 bases between. CDR3 length equals 15 residues. CDR3 DNA, as far as it was read: TGCGCCAGCAGCTTGGTTGCAGGGAGGGAATCACCC. It translates to CASSLVAGRESP. The full CDR3 protein reads CASSLVAGRESPLHF. The full variable domain, completed using reference TRBV5-1 and TRBJ1-6, is KAGVTQTPRYLIKTRGQQVTLSCSPISGHRSVSWYQQTPGQGLQFLFEYFSETQRNKGNFPGRFSGRQFSNSRSEMNVSTLELGDSALYLCASSLVAGRESPLHFGNGTRLTVT.

Concerning this clone: The CDR3 end lies 3 residues beyond the end of the read and is filled in from the germline J gene. The V call is TRBV19, the J call TRBJ1-6; 7 nucleotides agree with TRBD1. The V and J ends lost 9 bases and 7 bases, in that order; junction bases with no gene match: 6. The germline V gene has CDR1 LNHDA and CDR2 SQIVND (reference sequence). The CDR3 runs 13 residues. CDR3 protein: CASRDSRNSPLHF. The covered CDR3 bases are TGTGCCAGCCGGGACAGCCGAAATTCACCC.

Notes on this clone: The DNA ends 3 residues before the CDR3 does, and the rest of the CDR3 is filled in from the germline J gene. The J gene is TRBJ2-2, the V gene TRBV5-1, with 9 positions matching TRBD2. Germline trimming cut 5 bases from V and 1 base from J; bases unmatched to any gene: 0. CDR1 and CDR2 (germline): SGHRS, YFSETQ. The CDR3 is 14 amino acids. The covered CDR3 bases are TGCGCCAGCAGGCGGGGGGGGAACACCGGGGAG. Its protein is CASRRGGNTGE. The complete CDR3 reads CASRRGGNTGELFF.

Here the CDR3 reads CASGTGTSGSLEIPYEQYF. The sequenced part of the CDR3 DNA is TGCGCCAGCGGAACTGGGACTAGCGGGAGTTTAGAGATCCCCTACGAG. V and J are TRBV5-1 and TRBJ2-7; 14 bases agree with TRBD2. The read finishes 3 residues shy of the CDR3 end, and the germline J gene is used to complete it. In germline, CDR1 is SGHRS, CDR2 YFSETQ. V lost 7 bases and J lost 2; bases outside the gene matches: 17. The CDR3 is 19 residues long. The full variable domain, in which reference TRBV5-1 and TRBJ2-7 provide the parts outside the CDR3, is KAGVTQTPRYLIKTRGQQVTLSCSPISGHRSVSWYQQTPGQGLQFLFEYFSETQRNKGNFPGRFSGRQFSNSRSEMNVSTLELGDSALYLCASGTGTSGSLEIPYEQYFGPGTRLTVT.

Details on this clone: With the read ending 3 residues before the CDR3 end, the germline J gene is used to fill in that end. The rearrangement joins TRBV14 to TRBJ2-5; D is undetermined. Per germline, CDR1 SGHDN and CDR2 FVKESK. The CDR3 covers 12 residues. The germline V and J ends were trimmed by 1 base and 5 bases, with 5 bases remaining between them. CDR3: CASSQVGETQYF. The DNA read from the CDR3 is TGTGCCAGCAGCCAAGTTGGCGAGACC.

About this clone itself: The read terminates 3 residues ahead of where the CDR3 ends, so the germline J gene completes it. This chain joins TRBV6-2 or TRBV6-3 and TRBJ2-7; 8 bases agree with TRBD1. The CDR3 is 15 amino acids. Losses at the gene ends were 6 bases for V and 2 bases for J; bases not matched to a gene: 9. The germline V gene encodes CDR1 MNHEY and CDR2 SVGEGT. The CDR3 loop is CASSRTDRVAYEQYF. The covered CDR3 bases are TGTGCCAGCAGCCGAACGGACAGGGTAGCCTACGAG.

On this clone itself: The CDR3 end is not reached by the read, which stops 3 residues before it; the germline J gene fills it in. V gene TRBV20-1 combines with J gene TRBJ2-1; no clear D. V dropped 6 bases and J dropped 8 bases, with 11 bases sitting between them. The CDR3 is 11 amino acids. Germline CDR1 reads DFQATT; CDR2 reads SNEGSKA (reference sequence). The CDR3 loop reads CSAEESDEQFF. CDR3 DNA (partial): TGCAGTGCCGAAGAGAGCGATGAG.

Of note for this clone: The CDR3 is cut off 3 residues early in the read; its end comes from the germline J gene. This rearrangement joins TRBV19 to TRBJ2-5, with D perhaps matching TRBD1 (6 bases). The CDR3 sequence is 15 residues long. Deletions cut 1 base from V and 5 bases from J, with 14 bases between. Germline values: CDR1 LNHDA, CDR2 SQIVND (reference sequence). The sequenced part of the CDR3 DNA is TGTGCCAGTAGTATAGTCACAGGGAATCTGGAGACC. Encoded protein: CASSIVTGNLET. The complete CDR3 protein is CASSIVTGNLETQYF.

With regard to this clone: Coverage ceases 3 residues before the CDR3 finishes, and the germline J gene fills in the end. The J gene is TRBJ2-2, the V gene TRBV29-1; 7 bases match TRBD1. The CDR3 is 14 residues long. V lost 4 bases to trimming and J lost 4 bases; unmatched junction nucleotides: 6. The germline CDR1 and CDR2 sequences are SQVTM and ANQGSEA. CDR3: CSVAGTDFTGELFF. The CDR3 bases that were read are TGCAGCGTTGCCGGGACAGATTTCACCGGGGAG.

As concerns this clone: The missing CDR3 end, 3 residues past where the read stops, is filled in from the germline J gene. This sequence joins TRBV6-2 or TRBV6-3 and TRBJ2-7, with a tentative D call TRBD1 (6 bases). Trimming took off 4 bases at V and 0 bases at J, with 16 bases between the two ends. The germline V gene has CDR1 MNHEY and CDR2 SVGEGT. This CDR3 comprises 16 residues. This CDR3 reads CASSSMVRGNSYEQYF. The sequenced CDR3 bases are TGTGCCAGCAGTTCGATGGTCAGGGGAAACTCCTACGAG.

As concerns this clone: The missing CDR3 end, 3 residues past where the read stops, is filled in from the germline J gene. V usage is TRBV7-3 and J usage is TRBJ1-4; unclear D gene. The length of the CDR3 is 15 residues. Trimming stripped 5 bases from V and 3 bases from J, with 13 bases between. Per germline, CDR1 SGHTA and CDR2 FQGTGA. The sequenced part of the CDR3 DNA is TGTGCCAGCAGCGCCCGGTTTGTACCTAATGAAAAA. Its translation: CASSARFVPNEK. The whole CDR3 protein reads CASSARFVPNEKLFF. The variable domain in full, completed from reference TRBV7-3 and TRBJ1-4, reads GAGVSQTPSNKVTEKGKYVELRCDPISGHTALYWYRQSLGQGPEFLIYFQGTGAADDSGLPNDRFFAVRPEGSVSTLKIQRTERGDSAVYLCASSARFVPNEKLFFGSGTQLSVL.

Note on this clone: The read falls 3 residues short of the CDR3 end, and the missing part is taken from the germline J gene. V and J are TRBV19 and TRBJ2-7; 11 bases agree with TRBD2. J gave up 6 bases and V 4 bases, and 5 bases lay outside the gene matches. Germline assignment: CDR1 LNHDA and CDR2 SQIVND (reference sequence). This CDR3 spans 14 amino acids. The DNA read from the CDR3 is TGTGCCAGTAGTAACTCCGGGACTAGCGGCGAG. Protein: CASSNSGTSGE. The CDR3 as a whole reads CASSNSGTSGEQYF.

A word on this clone: Read data end 3 residues before the CDR3 end; the end is taken from the germline J gene. This chain connects TRBV5-1 to TRBJ1-2, with TRBD1 matching 10 bases. Germline CDR1 and CDR2: SGHRS and YFSETQ. The CDR3 extends over 15 amino acids. CDR3 residues: CASSPRTGGAEGYTF. Incomplete CDR3 DNA: TGCGCCAGCAGCCCCAGGACAGGGGGGGCTGAGGGC. Full variable domain (rest looked up from reference TRBV5-1 and TRBJ1-2): KAGVTQTPRYLIKTRGQQVTLSCSPISGHRSVSWYQQTPGQGLQFLFEYFSETQRNKGNFPGRFSGRQFSNSRSEMNVSTLELGDSALYLCASSPRTGGAEGYTFGSGTRLTVV.

In regard to this clone: With the read ending 3 residues before the CDR3 end, the germline J gene is used to fill in that end. The rearrangement joins TRBV6-4 to TRBJ2-1; 11 bases are a match to TRBD2. V was clipped by 6 bases and J by 5 bases; unmatched bases: 3. This CDR3 region has 14 residues. Per the germline V gene, CDR1 is MRHNA and CDR2 is SNTAGT. The sequenced part of the CDR3 DNA is TGTGCCAGCAGCCCTAGCGGGGGGAACAATGAG. Its protein is CASSPSGGNNE. From start to end, the CDR3 is CASSPSGGNNEQFF.

CDR3 region: CASSPDSIEQYF. The CDR3 bases that were read are TGCGCCAGCAGCCCGGACTCCATCGAG. This chain links TRBV5-1 with TRBJ2-7; a possible D gene is TRBD2 (5 bases). The read ends 3 residues early relative to the CDR3; the germline J gene fills the gap. Germline CDR1 SGHRS, CDR2 YFSETQ. The V end was cut by 4 bases, the J end by 6 bases, with 11 bases between. The CDR3 has 12 residues.

A note on this clone: Coverage ceases 3 residues before the CDR3 finishes, and the germline J gene fills in the end. The chain links TRBV29-1 to TRBJ2-2; 14 bases agree with TRBD2. Germline V lookup: CDR1 SQVTM, CDR2 ANQGSEA. CDR3 length equals 15 residues. With V trimmed by 2 bases and J by 7 bases, 3 bases remained unmatched. CDR3 protein: CSVEKTSGRVGELFF. The CDR3 bases that were read are TGCAGCGTTGAAAAGACTAGCGGGAGGGTCGGGGAG.

Notes on this clone: The read gets to within 3 residues of the CDR3 end, and the germline J gene fills in the rest. The chain joins TRBV5-1 to TRBJ2-2; no clear D gene. The CDR3 has 14 amino acids. Germline CDR1 reads SGHRS; CDR2 reads YFSETQ. V was trimmed by 0 bases and J by 6 bases, leaving 9 bases between them. CDR3 DNA (partial): TGCGCCAGCAGCTTGGGTGCGTTTCCCGGGGAG. It translates to CASSLGAFPGE. The CDR3 as a whole reads CASSLGAFPGELFF.

Regarding this clone: The read stops 3 residues short of the end of the CDR3; the missing end is completed from the germline J gene. The V call is TRBV10-1, the J call TRBJ2-3, with TRBD2 matching over 8 bases. The CDR3 is 16 residues long. CDR1 is WNHNN, CDR2 SYGVQD, per germline (reference sequence). V was clipped by 0 bases and J by 6 bases; unmatched bases: 8. The DNA read from the CDR3 is TGCGCCAGCAGTGAGTCGAGGCTAGCGGGTCCCGATACG. Translated, it gives CASSESRLAGPDT. The entire CDR3 sequence reads CASSESRLAGPDTQYF.